These 32 T cell receptor beta chains originate from one sample sequenced in a study of early T cells in non-severe SARS-CoV-2 infection. From the 5' RACE reads, TCRdb called clonotypes with MiXCR, one entry per CDR3 protein. The data show tens of thousands of distinct CDR3 sequences, around 15% seen once. Sequences were derived from whole blood, sampled at baseline. Receptors originate from an adult who was a healthcare worker with PCR-confirmed SARS-CoV-2 infection or an uninfected control (not recorded which).

The V and J genes are TRBV12-2 and TRBJ2-7; the D segment call TRBD2 is taken from the table without a DNA check. TRBV12-2 is noted as a pseudogene. CDR3 size: 17 residues. CDR3: CASRLSRGIRPSYEQYF. CDR3 bases: TGTGCAAGTCGCTTATCTCGAGGGATCCGTCCCTCCTACGAGCAGTACTTC.

This clonotype is medium-sized (0.01 to 0.1%) in the sample. The V gene is TRBV6-4, the J gene TRBJ2-1; 11 bases line up with TRBD2. The J segment lost 8 bases and the V segment lost 5 bases, leaving 5 bases of the junction unmatched. CDR1 and CDR2 (germline): MRHNA, SNTAGT. This CDR3 spans 14 amino acids. The CDR3 loop is CASSHSGGADEQFF. The DNA of the CDR3 is TGTGCCAGCAGTCATAGCGGGGGGGCCGATGAGCAGTTCTTC.

The rearrangement uses TRBV5-1 and TRBJ2-3, with 8 bases fitting TRBD1. The germline CDR1 and CDR2 sequences are SGHRS and YFSETQ. This CDR3 contains 15 residues. Germline trimming cut 4 bases from V and 3 bases from J; bases unmatched to any gene: 7. CDR3 nucleotides: TGCGCCAGCAGCCTACGACAGGGGTATACAGATACGCAGTATTTT. This sequence encodes CASSLRQGYTDTQYF.

The gene calls are TRBV5-1 and TRBJ2-7; 8 nucleotides align to TRBD1. The J segment lost 0 bases and the V segment lost 4 bases, leaving 6 bases of the junction unmatched. The CDR3 runs to 15 residues. CDR1 is SGHRS, CDR2 YFSETQ, per germline. This CDR3 reads CASSRGQVASYEQYF. DNA for the CDR3: TGCGCCAGCAGCAGGGGACAGGTAGCCTCCTACGAGCAGTACTTC.

The chain links TRBV5-1 to TRBJ1-2; D not resolved. CDR1 is SGHRS and CDR2 is YFSETQ in the germline V gene. This CDR3 spans 13 amino acids. The V gene lost 3 bases and the J gene lost 8 bases, with 14 bases spanning the gap. The CDR3 region is CASSSDGVYGYTF. In DNA, the CDR3 is TGCGCCAGCAGCTCGGACGGAGTTTACGGCTACACCTTC.

This clonotype has at least ten counts. This chain uses TRBV7-8 with TRBJ2-3, with D hard to call. Germline V gives CDR1 SGHVS, CDR2 FQNEAQ. This CDR3 has 12 amino acids. Trimming pared 2 bases from V and 3 bases from J, leaving 3 bases between. CDR3 in amino acids: CASSLRTDTQYF. DNA for the CDR3: TGTGCCAGCAGCTTAAGAACAGATACGCAGTATTTT.

This clonotype has more than one count but fewer than ten. V is TRBV29-1 and J is TRBJ2-7; either TRBD1 or TRBD2 may fit D (5 bases each). The length of the CDR3 is 12 residues. Trimming took off 7 bases at V and 0 bases at J, with 10 bases between the two ends. Germline values: CDR1 SQVTM, CDR2 ANQGSEA. CDR3 protein: CSARGPSYEQYF. CDR3 nucleotide sequence: TGCAGCGCCCGGGGACCCTCCTACGAGCAGTACTTC.

The chain joins TRBV4-1 to TRBJ2-2, with D possibly being TRBD1 (5 bases). CDR1 and CDR2 (germline): MGHRA, YSYEKL. V lost 1 base and J lost 7, with 10 bases in between. The CDR3 is made up of 14 amino acids. CDR3 region: CASSQGGAGGELFF. CDR3 nucleotide sequence: TGCGCCAGCAGCCAAGGGGGCGCTGGCGGGGAGCTGTTTTTT.

This chain connects TRBV5-1 to TRBJ1-1; D perhaps matches TRBD1 (5 bases). V gave up 0 bases and J gave up 7 bases, with 16 bases separating them. The CDR3 contains 15 residues. CDR1 is SGHRS, CDR2 YFSETQ, per germline. The CDR3 here is CASSLAAGIGFEAFF. CDR3 nucleotides: TGCGCCAGCAGCTTGGCGGCAGGGATAGGATTTGAAGCTTTCTTT.

The V call is TRBV20-1, the J call TRBJ2-1; 12 bases map to TRBD2. The V and J ends lost 6 bases and 5 bases, in that order; junction bases with no gene match: 11. The CDR3 consists of 16 residues. Germline V gene sequence: CDR1 DFQATT, CDR2 SNEGSKA (reference sequence). CDR3 sequence (DNA): TGCAGTGCGAGACTAGCGGGAGAGACATGGCACAATGAGCAGTTCTTC. The encoded protein is CSARLAGETWHNEQFF.

This clonotype appeared many times. The chain joins TRBV12-3 or TRBV12-4 to TRBJ2-7, with D possibly TRBD1 on 5 matching bases. The CDR3 loop spans 12 amino acids. The V end lost 4 bases, the J end lost 3 bases, and 7 bases lay between the germline ends. CDR3 sequence reads: CASSSQGYEQYF. CDR3 nucleotides: TGTGCCAGCAGTTCCCAGGGCTACGAGCAGTACTTC.

This clonotype was picked up many times. The chain employs TRBV2 and TRBJ2-1; possible D gene TRBD1, 6 bases. Trimming stripped 8 bases from V and 10 bases from J, with 12 bases between. The germline gives CDR1 SNHLY, CDR2 FYNNEI. This CDR3 comprises 11 residues. CDR3 residues: CASFDRQEQFF. The CDR3 DNA sequence: TGTGCCAGCTTCGACAGGCAGGAGCAGTTCTTC. Full variable domain (missing parts from reference TRBV2 and TRBJ2-1): EPEVTQTPSHQVTQMGQEVILRCVPISNHLYFYWYRQILGQKVEFLVSFYNNEISEKSEIFDDQFSVERPDGSNFTLKIRSTKLEDSAMYFCASFDRQEQFFGPGTRLTVL.

This rearrangement joins TRBV20-1 to TRBJ2-2; 8 bases line up with TRBD1. The CDR3 sequence is 14 residues long. Germline assignment: CDR1 DFQATT and CDR2 SNEGSKA (reference sequence). CDR3 region: CPTGTGPNTGELFF. CDR3 DNA sequence: TGCCCGACCGGGACAGGACCGAACACCGGGGAGCTGTTTTTT.

This clonotype was seen many times. The chain has TRBV27 and TRBJ2-4; no reliable D call. CDR3 length equals 15 residues. Germline lookup yields CDR1 MNHEY and CDR2 SMNVEV (reference sequence). Between the trimmed V and J ends, which lost 0 bases and 0 bases, there was a span of 6 bases. The CDR3 nucleotides read TGTGCCAGCAGTTTATCGCCAGGAGCCAAAAACATTCAGTACTTC. This translates into CASSLSPGAKNIQYF.

The V gene is TRBV12-3 or TRBV12-4, the J gene TRBJ2-2, with a possible D match to TRBD2 (6 bases). The CDR3 covers 16 residues. V gave up 7 bases and J gave up 1 base, with 16 bases separating them. As DNA, the CDR3 is TGTGCCAGCAAGAGGATTAGCGGCCAGAACACCGGGGAGCTGTTTTTT. Translated, it gives CASKRISGQNTGELFF.

Only a few counts were recorded for this clonotype. The CDR3 sequence: CASSLGGANQPQHF. Written as DNA, the CDR3 is TGTGCCAGCAGCTTAGGAGGCGCCAATCAGCCCCAGCATTTT. The chain is built from TRBV7-9 and TRBJ1-5; D is uncertain. The CDR3 has 14 amino acids. V lost 1 base and J lost 3, with 7 bases in between. Germline CDR1 is SEHNR and CDR2 is FQNEAQ (reference sequence).

This clonotype was counted only a few times. The chain combines TRBV4-1 with TRBJ1-1; no clear D. V was clipped by 0 bases and J by 3 bases, with 17 bases between them. This CDR3 comprises 17 residues. Germline assignment: CDR1 MGHRA and CDR2 YSYEKL. The CDR3 nucleotides are TGCGCCAGCAGCCAAGATTTCCGCTTCTCCGGGGACACTGAAGCTTTCTTT. Translating gives CASSQDFRFSGDTEAFF.

This clonotype turned up a few times. The chain employs TRBV7-6 and TRBJ2-2; 7 bases align to TRBD1. The CDR3 loop spans 15 amino acids. The germline CDR1 and CDR2 sequences are SGHVS and FNYEAQ. V gave up 2 bases and J gave up 3 bases; unmatched junction bases: 3. The CDR3 is CASSLYTGDTGELFF. The CDR3 nucleotides read TGTGCCAGCAGCTTATACACAGGGGACACCGGGGAGCTGTTTTTT.

The table lists this clonotype with many counts. V usage is TRBV7-8 and J usage is TRBJ2-3, with 10 bases identical to TRBD2. The CDR3 has 20 amino acids. The germline V gene has CDR1 SGHVS and CDR2 FQNEAQ. Losses at the gene ends were 5 bases for V and 0 bases for J; bases not matched to a gene: 17. CDR3 DNA sequence: TGTGCCAGCAGCCCTCGTTCGTTGGTAGCGGGAGGCTCGAGCACAGATACGCAGTATTTT. This gives the protein CASSPRSLVAGGSSTDTQYF.

The chain is built from TRBV7-8 and TRBJ2-3; 13 bases match TRBD2. The germline gives CDR1 SGHVS, CDR2 FQNEAQ. Unmatched junction bases numbered 3, after V lost 5 bases and J lost 1 base. The CDR3 runs 16 residues. The DNA for the CDR3 is TGTGCCAGCAGCCTAGGGACTAGCGGGGGCACAGATACGCAGTATTTT. Its translation: CASSLGTSGGTDTQYF.

This clonotype has a handful of counts. This chain joins TRBV18 and TRBJ1-3; no firm D call. Germline loops: CDR1 KGHSH, CDR2 LQKENI. The CDR3 has 14 amino acids. V lost 0 bases and J 0 bases, leaving 3 bases between the germline ends. The CDR3 here is CASSPPISGNTIYF. The CDR3 DNA sequence: TGTGCCAGCTCACCACCGATCTCTGGAAACACCATATATTTT.

Points on this clonotype: The junction differs from germline at one of its ends, possibly a read error. The V and J genes are TRBV5-1 and TRBJ2-3, with D tentatively TRBD2 (5 bases). From germline, CDR1 is SGHRS and CDR2 YFSETQ. The CDR3 runs to 14 residues. CDR3 DNA sequence: TGCGCCAGCAGCTTGGCGGGATTAGCAGATACGCAGAATTTT. Translating gives CASSLAGLADTQNF. The whole variable domain, remainder taken from reference TRBV5-1 and TRBJ2-3, is KAGVTQTPRYLIKTRGQQVTLSCSPISGHRSVSWYQQTPGQGLQFLFEYFSETQRNKGNFPGRFSGRQFSNSRSEMNVSTLELGDSALYLCASSLAGLADTQNFGPGTRLTVL.

This CDR3 is CASSRDSEYLGYTF. The CDR3, as DNA: TGTGCCAGCAGTCGGGACAGTGAATACCTAGGCTACACCTTC. The gene calls are TRBV12-3 or TRBV12-4 and TRBJ1-2, with TRBD1 identical over 7 bases. V shed 5 bases, J shed 8 bases, and the junction held 11 bases outside the gene matches. The CDR3 covers 14 residues.

This clonotype was counted between two and nine times. V usage is TRBV28 and J usage is TRBJ2-4, with TRBD2 matching over 9 bases. V lost 4 bases and J lost 0; bases outside the gene matches: 10. This CDR3 has 18 residues. Germline values: CDR1 MDHEN, CDR2 SYDVKM. In DNA form, the CDR3 reads TGTGCCAGCAGTTCCCCCGGGCTAGCGGGAAGAGCCAAAAACATTCAGTACTTC. It encodes CASSSPGLAGRAKNIQYF.

This clonotype was counted between two and nine times. The chain links TRBV9 to TRBJ2-1; possibly TRBD2 for D (5 bases). V gave up 3 bases and J gave up 4 bases, with 11 bases separating them. CDR1 is SGDLS and CDR2 is YYNGEE in the germline V gene. The length of the CDR3 is 14 residues. The CDR3 spells CASSEGGRYNEQFF. The CDR3 region has the DNA TGTGCCAGCAGCGAGGGCGGGCGTTACAATGAGCAGTTCTTC.

This clonotype was picked up a small number of times. The chain employs TRBV15 and TRBJ2-1; D is possibly TRBD1 (6 bases). There are 13 residues in the CDR3. With 3 bases removed from V and 6 bases from J, the gap between germline ends came to 9 bases. Germline V gene lookup returns CDR1 LNHNV and CDR2 YYDKDF (reference sequence). CDR3 nucleotide sequence: TGTGCCACCAGCAGCGGACAGTTCAATGAGCAGTTCTTC. Amino acids: CATSSGQFNEQFF.

Concerning this clonotype: Since a much larger clone is just one base distant, this may be a read error. The CDR3 nucleotides read TGTGCCAGCAGACAACAGGGGATGGGTGGCTACACCTTC. Encoded protein: CASRQQGMGGYTF. This rearrangement joins TRBV7-9 to TRBJ1-2; 7 bases are a match to TRBD1. V shed 6 bases, J shed 7 bases, and the junction held 8 bases outside the gene matches. Germline CDR1 reads SEHNR; CDR2 reads FQNEAQ (reference sequence). The CDR3 runs to 13 residues.

V usage is TRBV5-1 and J usage is TRBJ2-1; 10 positions agree with TRBD2. Germline V gene sequence: CDR1 SGHRS, CDR2 YFSETQ. The CDR3 length is 18 residues. V was clipped by 0 bases and J by 8 bases; unmatched bases: 14. The CDR3 region is CASSLAVSGRPSTYEQFF. The CDR3 nucleotides read TGCGCCAGCAGCTTGGCGGTTAGCGGGAGGCCGAGTACTTATGAGCAGTTCTTC.

This clonotype was observed at least ten times. This sequence joins TRBV10-3 and TRBJ1-1, with 8 bases identical to TRBD1. V lost 11 bases to trimming and J lost 1 base; unmatched junction nucleotides: 12. Germline CDR1 and CDR2: ENHRY and SYGVKD. CDR3 length: 15 amino acids. The CDR3 region is CAVRTRGQENTEAFF. The DNA of the CDR3 is TGTGCCGTTAGAACTCGGGGACAGGAGAACACTGAAGCTTTCTTT.

This clonotype was seen ten or more times. The chain is built from TRBV6-6 and TRBJ2-1, with 9 bases aligning to TRBD2. In germline, CDR1 is MNHNY, CDR2 SVGAGI (reference sequence). The CDR3 covers 15 residues. Unmatched junction bases numbered 5, after V lost 6 bases and J lost 2 bases. As DNA, the CDR3 is TGTGCCAGCAGATGGAGCGGGGGGACCTACAATGAGCAGTTCTTC. As protein: CASRWSGGTYNEQFF.

J is TRBJ2-3 and V is TRBV4-2, with 10 bases that match TRBD2. The trim removed 0 bases at V and 6 bases at J, leaving 6 bases unmatched. Germline assignment: CDR1 LGHNA and CDR2 YNFKEQ. The CDR3 has 16 amino acids. CDR3 in DNA: TGTGCCAGCAGCCAAGAAGGGACTAGCGAGGGGGATACGCAGTATTTT. Amino acid sequence: CASSQEGTSEGDTQYF.

This clonotype appeared a few times. This sequence joins TRBV28 and TRBJ2-7; D is unclear. The CDR3 sequence is 13 residues long. V dropped 3 bases and J dropped 3 bases, with 9 bases sitting between them. Germline V gene lookup returns CDR1 MDHEN and CDR2 SYDVKM. The CDR3 here is CASSFGPIYEQYF. The CDR3 DNA reads TGTGCCAGCAGTTTTGGACCGATCTACGAGCAGTACTTC.